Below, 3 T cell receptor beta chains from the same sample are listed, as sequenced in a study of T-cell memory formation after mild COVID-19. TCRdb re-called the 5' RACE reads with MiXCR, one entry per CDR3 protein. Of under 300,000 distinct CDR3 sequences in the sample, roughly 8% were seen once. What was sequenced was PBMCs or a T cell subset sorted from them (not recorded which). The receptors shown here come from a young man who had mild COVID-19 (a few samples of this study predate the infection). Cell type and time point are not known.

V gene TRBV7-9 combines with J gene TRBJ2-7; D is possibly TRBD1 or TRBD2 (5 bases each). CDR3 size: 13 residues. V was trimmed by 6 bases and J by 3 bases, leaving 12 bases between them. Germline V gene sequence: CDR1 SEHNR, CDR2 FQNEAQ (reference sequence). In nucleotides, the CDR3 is TGTGCCAGCAGTCACCGGGGCGACTACGAGCAGTACGTC. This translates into CASSHRGDYEQYV.

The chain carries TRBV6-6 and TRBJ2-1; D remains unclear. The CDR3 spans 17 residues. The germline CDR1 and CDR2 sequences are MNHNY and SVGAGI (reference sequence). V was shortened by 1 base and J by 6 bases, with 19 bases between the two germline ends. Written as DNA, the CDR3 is TGTGCCAGCAGTTACTTTTTGGCTAGTCTTGGTCGCAATGAGCAGTTCTTC. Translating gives CASSYFLASLGRNEQFF.

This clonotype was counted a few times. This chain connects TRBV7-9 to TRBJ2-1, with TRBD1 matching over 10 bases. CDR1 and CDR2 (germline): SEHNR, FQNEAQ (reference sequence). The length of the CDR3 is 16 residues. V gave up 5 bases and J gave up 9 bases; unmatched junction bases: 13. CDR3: CASSPIRQGAQLEQFF. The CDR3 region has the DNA TGTGCCAGCAGCCCTATTCGACAGGGGGCGCAGCTTGAGCAGTTCTTC. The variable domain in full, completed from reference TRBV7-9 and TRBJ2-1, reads DTGVSQNPRHKITKRGQNVTFRCDPISEHNRLYWYRQTLGQGPEFLTYFQNEAQLEKSRLLSDRFSAERPKGSFSTLEIQRTEQGDSAMYLCASSPIRQGAQLEQFFGPGTRLTVL.